These T cell receptor beta chains were read from a single sample in a study of glioma-infiltrating T cells after dendritic cell vaccination. Method: immunoSEQ multiplex PCR; TCRdb's copy keeps in-frame clones and lacks some. The sample holds 30,000 to 40,000 clones, 70% to 85% seen once. The sequences come from blood, collected before dendritic cell vaccination. Every receptor here comes from a human donor with glioblastoma. Each CDR3 is given with its conserved first and last residue. D genes are given only for firm matches. Clone size is given for some rows only: seen once, a few or many times, or a class if the clone is expanded.

TRBJ2-3 - TRBD2 TRBV7-9 CASSAGLAADTQYF TGTGCCAGCAGCGCGGGACTAGCAGCAGATACGCAGTATTTT
TRBJ2-2 - TRBD2 TRBV2 CASSVLGTSGTGELFF TGTGCCAGCAGTGTTTTGGGGACTAGCGGCACCGGGGAGCTGTTTTTT
TRBJ2-5 - TRBD1 TRBV28 CASSTQTGIQETQYF TGTGCCAGCAGTACCCAGACAGGGATCCAAGAGACCCAGTACTTC
TRBJ1-2 once - TRBV10-3 CASEAGDYGYTF TGTGCCAGTGAGGCAGGGGACTATGGCTACACCTTC
TRBJ2-7 - TRBD2 TRBV7-9 CASSPGASGVEEQYF TGTGCCAGCAGTCCCGGGGCTAGCGGGGTCGAGGAGCAGTACTTC
TRBJ2-1 few TRBD2 TRBV18 CASLQAGGPYNEQFF TGTGCCAGCCTTCAAGCGGGGGGGCCCTACAATGAGCAGTTCTTC
TRBJ1-4 - TRBD1 TRBV28 CASSLNWDRANKLFF TGTGCCAGCAGTTTAAATTGGGACAGGGCGAACAAACTGTTTTTT
TRBJ1-3 - TRBD1 TRBV9 CASSTTGTGDSGNTIYF TGTGCCAGCAGCACCACCGGGACAGGCGACTCTGGAAACACCATATATTTT
TRBJ1-2 once TRBD1 TRBV6-5 CASSEQGGGYGYTF TGTGCCAGCAGTGAACAGGGGGGGGGCTATGGCTACACCTTC
TRBJ1-6 few TRBD1 TRBV7-6 CASSLAGGDSPLHF TGTGCCAGCAGCTTAGCAGGGGGCGACTCACCCCTCCACTTT
TRBJ2-2 - TRBD1 TRBV5-1 CASSLVQGATRTGELFF TGCGCCAGCAGCTTGGTACAGGGGGCGACCCGCACCGGGGAGCTGTTTTTT
TRBJ1-5 - - TRBV29-1 CSVGGSLNQPQHF TGCAGCGTTGGGGGCAGTCTCAATCAGCCCCAGCATTTT
TRBJ1-1 - TRBD1 TRBV6-5 CASSSRDRGLSEAFF TGTGCCAGCAGTTCCCGGGACAGGGGGCTTAGTGAAGCTTTCTTT
TRBJ2-5 once - TRBV29-1 CSVEGSVTALVETQYF TGCAGCGTTGAAGGGTCGGTGACAGCCCTAGTGGAGACCCAGTACTTC
TRBJ2-3 - - TRBV7-2 CASSLASVYADTQYF TGTGCCAGCAGCTTAGCTAGCGTTTACGCAGATACGCAGTATTTT
TRBJ2-3 - TRBD2 TRBV30 CAWSATSGGYASTDTQYF TGTGCCTGGAGTGCGACTAGCGGGGGATATGCTAGCACAGATACGCAGTATTTT
TRBJ2-1 - - TRBV18 CASSPGTAYNEQFF TGTGCCAGCTCACCTGGGACTGCCTACAATGAGCAGTTCTTC
TRBJ2-2 once TRBD1 TRBV25-1 CASSEYKQGKGELFF TGTGCCAGCAGTGAATATAAACAGGGGAAAGGGGAGCTGTTTTTT
TRBJ1-1 - - TRBV7-9 CASSLQGPTEAFF TGTGCCAGCAGCTTACAGGGCCCCACTGAAGCTTTCTTT
TRBJ1-1 - - TRBV18 CASSPQRNTEAFF TGTGCCAGCTCACCACAGCGTAACACTGAAGCTTTCTTT
TRBJ2-5 - TRBD1 TRBV19 CASSMWDSEQETQYF TGTGCCAGTAGTATGTGGGACAGCGAACAAGAGACCCAGTACTTC
TRBJ2-1 - TRBD2 TRBV10-2 CASRSSLGAGGRNEQFF TGCGCCAGCAGGTCAAGTTTGGGAGCGGGGGGACGCAATGAGCAGTTCTTC
TRBJ1-4 - - TRBV7-4 CASSSYRRIPNEKLFF TGTGCCAGCAGTTCCTACCGGAGAATCCCCAATGAAAAACTGTTTTTT
TRBJ1-2 - TRBD1 TRBV7-2 CATLPTGQIFIANYGYTF TGTGCCACCCTACCAACGGGACAGATTTTTATAGCTAACTATGGCTACACCTTC
TRBJ2-7 - TRBD1 TRBV27 CASSFSGTGSYEQYF TGTGCCAGCAGCTTCTCCGGGACAGGGTCCTACGAGCAGTACTTC
TRBJ1-1 - - TRBV11-2 CASSLGGDTEAFF TGTGCCAGCAGCTTAGGGGGGGACACTGAAGCTTTCTTT
TRBJ2-5 - TRBD2 TRBV27 CASSSIRTGLGETQYF TGTGCCAGCAGTTCAATCAGAACGGGACTAGGTGAGACCCAGTACTTC
TRBJ2-3 - TRBD2 TRBV7-6 CASSLLPGLGGAPTDTQYF TGTGCCAGCAGCTTATTACCAGGGCTCGGGGGGGCCCCCACAGATACGCAGTATTTT
TRBJ2-1 once - TRBV2 CASSDWARFSYNEQFF TGTGCCAGCAGTGATTGGGCCCGATTCTCATACAATGAGCAGTTCTTC
TRBJ1-5 - - TRBV5-6 CASSFYRGAGNQPQHF TGTGCCAGCAGCTTCTATCGGGGGGCAGGCAATCAGCCCCAGCATTTT
TRBJ2-4 - TRBD2 TRBV28 CASSLPTSGGTNIQYF TGTGCCAGCAGTTTGCCTACTAGCGGGGGGACAAACATTCAGTACTTC
TRBJ1-5 - - TRBV19 CASTRGNQPQHF TGTGCCAGTACCCGGGGCAATCAGCCCCAGCATTTT
TRBJ2-7 once - TRBV7-9 CASSFTTGTYEQYF TGTGCCAGCAGCTTCACGACAGGGACTTACGAGCAGTACTTC
TRBJ1-1 once - TRBV27 CASSDIIGSAFF TGTGCCAGCAGTGACATAATAGGTTCGGCTTTCTTT
TRBJ1-5 - - TRBV28 CASSFQGNQPQHF TGTGCCAGCAGTTTTCAGGGCAATCAGCCCCAGCATTTT
TRBJ1-2 - - TRBV5-4 CASRGGFNYGYTF TGTGCCAGCAGGGGGGGGTTCAACTATGGCTACACCTTC
TRBJ2-5 - TRBD1 TRBV28 CASSFPTGSGQETQYF TGTGCCAGCAGTTTCCCGACAGGGTCGGGGCAAGAGACCCAGTACTTC
TRBJ2-6 once - TRBV9 CASSVTSGSGANVLTF TGTGCCAGCAGCGTAACGTCGGGCTCTGGGGCCAACGTCCTGACTTTC
TRBJ1-5 - TRBD1 TRBV5-1 CASSLGTGVGGNQPQHF TGCGCCAGCAGCTTAGGTACAGGGGTTGGGGGCAATCAGCCCCAGCATTTT
TRBJ2-1 once TRBD2 TRBV10-3 CAISAVRGVDNEQFF TGTGCCATCAGTGCGGTCCGGGGGGTAGACAATGAGCAGTTCTTC
TRBJ2-7 once - TRBV5-6 CASSFSELSYEQYF TGTGCCAGCAGCTTTAGCGAACTCTCCTACGAGCAGTACTTC
TRBJ2-1 - TRBD2 TRBV25-1 CASSEYDETRGDEQFF TGTGCCAGCAGTGAATATGACGAAACCCGGGGGGATGAGCAGTTCTTC
TRBJ1-2 few - TRBV12-5 CASSSDRQPLYGYTF TGTGCTAGTTCTTCCGACAGGCAGCCCCTCTATGGCTACACCTTC
TRBJ2-1 - - TRBV4-2 CASSQGPAGRGRGGDNEQFF TGTGCCAGCAGCCAAGGCCCCGCGGGCAGGGGGCGCGGGGGGGACAATGAGCAGTTCTTC
TRBJ2-7 - - TRBV5-4 CASSWGDYEQYF TGTGCCAGCAGTTGGGGGGACTACGAGCAGTACTTC
TRBJ1-2 - TRBD1 TRBV28 CASSLSGQGAFGYTF TGTGCCAGCAGTTTATCCGGACAGGGGGCTTTTGGCTACACCTTC
TRBJ2-3 - - TRBV5-1 CASSSTGGTDTQYF TGCGCCAGCAGCTCAACGGGTGGCACAGATACGCAGTATTTT
TRBJ1-4 - - TRBV30 CAWSVLGADEKLFF TGTGCCTGGAGTGTTCTGGGGGCCGATGAAAAACTGTTTTTT
TRBJ1-1 - - TRBV21-1 CAFQGLENTEAFF TGTGCCTTCCAGGGACTGGAGAACACTGAAGCTTTCTTT
TRBJ1-4 - TRBD1 TRBV9 CASSPTGGYEKLFF TGTGCCAGCAGCCCGACAGGGGGCTATGAAAAACTGTTTTTT
TRBJ2-7 - TRBD1 TRBV7-9 CASSLTRDRSSEQYF TGTGCCAGCAGCTTAACCCGGGACAGATCATCCGAGCAGTACTTC
TRBJ1-5 - - TRBV6-5 CASSPHGLGHQPQHF TGTGCCAGCAGTCCCCATGGTCTGGGGCATCAGCCCCAGCATTTT
TRBJ2-3 - TRBD2 TRBV4-1 CASSEEGGGVSTDTQYF TGCGCCAGCAGCGAGGAGGGCGGGGGGGTTAGCACAGATACGCAGTATTTT